This T cell receptor beta chain was sequenced during a study of blood T cell repertoires in COVID-19 (dated by TCRdb to 2020 to 2021). Turning to the overall study: Samples from collaborators originated in the United States, Italy and Spain and spanned both the acute and convalescent phases of COVID-19. Sample metadata almost always included a de-identified subject ID, COVID-19 status, age in years and sex. Deeply sampled blood TCRbeta repertoires from subjects exposed to, actively infected with, or recovered from COVID-19 were included in the dataset. The repertoires were released in a freely available public database intended as a resource for research on the immune response to SARS-CoV-2. Samples were obtained from the ongoing ImmuneRACE study (first 160 participants) and from about 1,300 subjects provided by 6 global collaborators. The material from the prospective study consisted of cDNA or gDNA derived from T cells, B-cell-depleted T cells, or PBMCs. Where available, HLA class I and class II types were taken from metadata supplied by the sample provider and were not determined by assay-based typing. What the research found in general, with its limitations: Clinical and demographic metadata were provided uncurated, with the amount varying by source and participant.

In Seattle, one collaborating source enrolled patients while the infection was active and tracked those patients longitudinally over the course of disease. Collaborating institutions collected whole blood in K2EDTA tubes following their own protocols. For TCRbeta analysis, collaborators shipped samples in one of three forms: frozen whole blood, isolated PBMCs, or DNA extracted from either of those sample types. Notes on this clone: Which antigen it targets is not known. Per-base quality was not reported, and no clone a single base away is much larger than it.

TCRbeta CDR3 regions were amplified from genomic DNA using the immunoSEQ Assay, a bias-controlled multiplex PCR. Under the source paper's analysis protocol: Within the assay, amplification of reference gene primers was used to estimate how many nucleated cells each sample contained. To quantify the absolute abundance of each unique TCRbeta CDR3 rearrangement, sequence reads were collapsed and filtered. For each sample, productive Simpson clonality was calculated as the square root of Simpson's diversity index over productive rearrangements. In TCRdb, the immuneACCESS table is reduced to in-frame sequences with V and J assigned. These tables do not hold every clone; where another copy was compared, an unresolved V gene accounts for under half, and the others remain unexplained. Clone size and V and J calls were adopted from that table, with D and trimming inferred from the DNA. The table for this sample lists fewer than 300,000 clones; about 88% of them were counted only once. The ten largest clones represent roughly 1.5% of the sample.

Sequencing was done on a sample of peripheral blood. The TCR sequence derives from a human donor with COVID-19, enrolled during active disease. The donor label of this sample is uncertain.

The CDR3: CASSFGLQGANSPLHF. The nucleotide sequence reads as follows: TGTGCCAGCAGTTTTGGGCTCCAGGGGGCAAATTCACCCCTCCACTTT. Recombination connected TRBV28 to TRBJ1-6, with TRBD1 identical over 8 junction bases. At the junction V is shortened by 3 bases and J by 7 bases; bases outside the gene matches: 8. The CDR3 measures 16 amino acids from cysteine to phenylalanine. Only the CDR3 DNA stays, 48 bases, in frame from base 1. CDR1 and CDR2 are drawn from the germline V gene: MDHEN, SYDVKM. The variable domain in full, with residues beyond the CDR3 obtained from the reference TRBV28 and TRBJ1-6 genes, is DVKVTQSSRYLVKRTGEKVFLECVQDMDHENMFWYRQDPGLGLRLIYFSYDVKMKEKGDIPEGYSVSREKKERFSLILESASTNQTSMYLCASSFGLQGANSPLHFGNGTRLTVT.